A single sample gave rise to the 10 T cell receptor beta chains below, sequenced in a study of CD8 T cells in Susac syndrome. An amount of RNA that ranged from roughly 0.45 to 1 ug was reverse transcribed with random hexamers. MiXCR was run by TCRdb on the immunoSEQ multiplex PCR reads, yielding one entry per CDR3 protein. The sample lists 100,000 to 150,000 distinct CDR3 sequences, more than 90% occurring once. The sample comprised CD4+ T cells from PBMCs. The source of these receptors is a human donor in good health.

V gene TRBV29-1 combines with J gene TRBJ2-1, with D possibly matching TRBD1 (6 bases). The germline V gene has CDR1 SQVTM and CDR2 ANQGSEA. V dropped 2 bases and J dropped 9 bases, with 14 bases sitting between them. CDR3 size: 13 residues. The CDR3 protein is CSVELRRGGEQFF. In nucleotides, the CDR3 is TGCAGCGTTGAACTTCGACGAGGGGGTGAGCAGTTCTTC.

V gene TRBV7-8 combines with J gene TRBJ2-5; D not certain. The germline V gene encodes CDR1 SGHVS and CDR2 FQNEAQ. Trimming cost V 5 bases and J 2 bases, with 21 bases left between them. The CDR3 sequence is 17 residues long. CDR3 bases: TGTGCCAGCAGCCAATACACCGCGAGGCCGCGACAAGAGACCCAGTACTTC. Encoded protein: CASSQYTARPRQETQYF.

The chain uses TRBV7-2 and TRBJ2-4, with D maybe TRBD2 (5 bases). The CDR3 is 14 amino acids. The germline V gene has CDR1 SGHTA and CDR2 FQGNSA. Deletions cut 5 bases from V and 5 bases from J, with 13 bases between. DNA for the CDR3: TGTGCCAGCAGCCCGCGGGCCAGAGAAAACATTCAGTACTTC. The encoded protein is CASSPRARENIQYF.

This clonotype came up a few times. CDR3 DNA sequence: TGTGCCAGCAGCTTAAGACAGGGTTACGAGCAGTACTTC. As protein: CASSLRQGYEQYF. The chain uses TRBV7-2 and TRBJ2-7, with 7 bases matching TRBD1. There are 13 residues in the CDR3. J was trimmed by 4 bases and V by 2 bases; bases with no gene match: 2. Germline CDR1 reads SGHTA; CDR2 reads FQGNSA.

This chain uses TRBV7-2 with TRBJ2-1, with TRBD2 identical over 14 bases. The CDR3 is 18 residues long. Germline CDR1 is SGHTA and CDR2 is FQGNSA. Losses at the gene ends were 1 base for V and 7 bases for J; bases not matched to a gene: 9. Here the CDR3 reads CASSLGGTSGSFRNEQFF. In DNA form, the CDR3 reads TGTGCCAGCAGCTTAGGGGGGACTAGCGGGAGCTTTCGGAATGAGCAGTTCTTC.

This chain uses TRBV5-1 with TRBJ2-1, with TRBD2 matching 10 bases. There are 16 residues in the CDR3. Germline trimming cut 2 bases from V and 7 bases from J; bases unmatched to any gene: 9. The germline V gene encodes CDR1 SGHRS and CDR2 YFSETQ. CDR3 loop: CASSFRTSGQGNEQFF. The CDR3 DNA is TGCGCCAGCAGCTTTCGGACTAGCGGCCAGGGGAATGAGCAGTTCTTC.

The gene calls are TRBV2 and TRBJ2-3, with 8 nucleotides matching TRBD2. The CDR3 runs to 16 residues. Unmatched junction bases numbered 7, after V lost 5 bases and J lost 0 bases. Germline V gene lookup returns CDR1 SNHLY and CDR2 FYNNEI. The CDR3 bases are TGTGCCAGCAGTTACGGACTAGCCGTTAGCACAGATACGCAGTATTTT. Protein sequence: CASSYGLAVSTDTQYF.

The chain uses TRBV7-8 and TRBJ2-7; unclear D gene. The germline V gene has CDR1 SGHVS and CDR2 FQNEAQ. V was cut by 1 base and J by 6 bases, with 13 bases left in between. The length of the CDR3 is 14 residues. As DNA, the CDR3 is TGTGCCAGCAGCTTAGAGTCAAGGGCCGGCGAGCAGTACTTC. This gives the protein CASSLESRAGEQYF.

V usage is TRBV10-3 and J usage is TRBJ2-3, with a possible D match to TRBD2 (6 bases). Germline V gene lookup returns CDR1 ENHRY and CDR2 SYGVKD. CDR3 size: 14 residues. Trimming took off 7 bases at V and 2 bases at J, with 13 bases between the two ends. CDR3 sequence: CAITHGGTTDTQYF. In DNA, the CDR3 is TGTGCCATCACTCACGGCGGGACCACAGATACGCAGTATTTT.

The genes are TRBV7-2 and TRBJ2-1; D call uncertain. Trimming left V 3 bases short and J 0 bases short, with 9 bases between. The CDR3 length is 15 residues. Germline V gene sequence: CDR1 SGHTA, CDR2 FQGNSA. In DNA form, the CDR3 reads TGTGCCAGCAGCTTTGCTTGGAGCTCCTACAATGAGCAGTTCTTC. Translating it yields CASSFAWSSYNEQFF.